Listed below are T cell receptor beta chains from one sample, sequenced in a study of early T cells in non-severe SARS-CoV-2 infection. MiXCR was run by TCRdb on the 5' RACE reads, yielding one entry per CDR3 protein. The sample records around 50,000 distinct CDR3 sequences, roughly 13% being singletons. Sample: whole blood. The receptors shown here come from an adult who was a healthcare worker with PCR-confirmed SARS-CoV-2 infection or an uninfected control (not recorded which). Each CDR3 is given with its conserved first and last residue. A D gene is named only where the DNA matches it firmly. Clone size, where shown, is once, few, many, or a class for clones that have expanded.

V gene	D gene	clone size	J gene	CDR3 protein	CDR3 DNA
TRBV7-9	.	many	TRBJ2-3	CASSLYSTDTQYF	TGTGCCAGCAGCTTATACTCCACAGATACGCAGTATTTT
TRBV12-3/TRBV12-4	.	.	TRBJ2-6	CASSPTLGNSGANVLTF	TGTGCCAGCAGCCCGACCCTCGGGAACTCTGGGGCCAACGTCCTGACTTTC
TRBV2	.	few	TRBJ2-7	CASRATSYEQYF	TGTGCCAGCAGGGCGACTAGCTACGAGCAGTACTTC
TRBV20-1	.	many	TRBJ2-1	CSARNKIERTYNEQFF	TGCAGTGCTAGAAACAAAATAGAACGGACTTACAATGAGCAGTTCTTC
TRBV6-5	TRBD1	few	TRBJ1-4	CASSSRTGPTATNEKLFF	TGTGCCAGCAGTTCTCGGACAGGACCAACTGCAACTAATGAAAAACTGTTTTTT
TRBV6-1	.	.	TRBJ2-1	CASSRQGWGSYNEQFF	TGTGCCAGCAGTAGGCAGGGTTGGGGGTCCTACAATGAGCAGTTCTTC
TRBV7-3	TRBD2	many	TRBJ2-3	CASSSTASGRLDTQYF	TGTGCCAGCAGCTCGACGGCTAGCGGGAGGTTAGATACGCAGTATTTT
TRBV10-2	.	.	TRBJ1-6	CASTAGGISPLHF	TGCGCCAGCACAGCGGGGGGAATTTCACCCCTCCACTTT
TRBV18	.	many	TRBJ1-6	CASSPPGYNSPLHF	TGTGCCAGCTCACCACCAGGATATAATTCACCCCTCCACTTT
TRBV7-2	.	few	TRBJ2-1	CASRPSGLYEQFF	TGTGCCAGCAGACCCTCAGGGTTGTATGAGCAGTTCTTC
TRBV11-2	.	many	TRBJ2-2	CASSTGLPNTGELFF	TGTGCCAGCAGCACCGGACTTCCGAACACCGGGGAGCTGTTTTTT
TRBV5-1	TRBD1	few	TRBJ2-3	CASSRGQGDTDTQYF	TGCGCCAGCAGCCGGGGACAGGGAGACACAGATACGCAGTATTTT
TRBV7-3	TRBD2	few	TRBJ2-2	CASSAVAGQRGTGELFF	TGTGCCAGCAGCGCCGTAGCGGGTCAACGGGGGACCGGGGAGCTGTTTTTT
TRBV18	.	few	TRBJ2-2	CASSPLGGGNTGSCFF	.
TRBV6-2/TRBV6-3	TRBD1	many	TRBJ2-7	CASIDPPGTGPDEQYF	TGTGCCAGCATTGACCCCCCCGGGACAGGGCCCGACGAGCAGTACTTC
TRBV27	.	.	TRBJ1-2	CASSSSGRIFDGYTF	TGTGCCAGCAGTTCATCAGGGCGTATTTTCGATGGCTACACCTTC
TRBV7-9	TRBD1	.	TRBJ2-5	CASSSNLRTDREEQETQYF	TGTGCCAGCAGCTCAAATTTGAGGACGGACAGGGAAGAGCAAGAGACCCAGTACTTC
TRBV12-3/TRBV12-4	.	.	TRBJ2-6	CASSLCLAGLGANVLTF	TGTGCCAGCAGTTTATGTTTGGCGGGGCTTGGGGCCAACGTCCTGACTTTC
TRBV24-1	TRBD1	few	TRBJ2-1	CATSDLATGQGADNEQFF	TGTGCCACCAGTGATTTAGCCACGGGACAGGGGGCGGACAATGAGCAGTTCTTC
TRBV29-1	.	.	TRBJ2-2	CSVGKGTGELFF	TGCAGCGTTGGCAAGGGCACCGGGGAGCTGTTTTTT
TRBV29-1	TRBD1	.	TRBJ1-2	CSNDRVTGYTF	TGCAGCAATGACAGGGTGACGGGCTACACCTTC
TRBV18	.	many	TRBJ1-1	CASSPRRQANTEAFF	TGTGCCAGCTCACCCCGGAGGCAGGCGAACACTGAAGCTTTCTTT
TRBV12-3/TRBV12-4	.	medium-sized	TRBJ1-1	CASSDRESAEAFF	TGTGCCAGCAGCGACCGGGAGAGCGCTGAAGCTTTCTTT
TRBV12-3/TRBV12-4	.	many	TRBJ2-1	CASSRAVGSSYNEQFF	TGTGCCAGCAGTCGAGCCGTGGGGTCCTCCTACAATGAGCAGTTCTTC
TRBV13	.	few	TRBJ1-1	CASSPRGATEAFF	TGTGCCAGCAGCCCTCGAGGGGCCACTGAAGCTTTCTTT
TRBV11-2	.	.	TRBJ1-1	CASSLEGGLNTEAFF	TGTGCCAGCAGCTTAGAAGGCGGATTGAACACTGAAGCTTTCTTT
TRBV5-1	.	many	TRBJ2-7	CASSRVSGSSYEQYF	TGCGCCAGCAGCCGAGTCAGCGGTAGCTCCTACGAGCAGTACTTC
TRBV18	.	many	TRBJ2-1	CASSPPPDKEQFF	TGTGCCAGCTCACCACCCCCCGACAAGGAGCAGTTCTTC
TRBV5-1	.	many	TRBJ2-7	CASSLKGLGTYF	TGCGCCAGCAGCTTGAAGGGGTTGGGGACGTACTTC
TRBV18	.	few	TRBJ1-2	CASSPLNGQTNYGYTF	TGTGCCAGCTCACCACTAAACGGACAGACTAACTATGGCTACACCTTC
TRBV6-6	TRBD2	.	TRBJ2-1	CASSYSHPTSGLYNEQFF	TGTGCCAGCAGTTACTCGCACCCTACTAGCGGGCTCTACAATGAGCAGTTCTTC
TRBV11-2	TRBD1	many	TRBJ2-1	CASSLYDRAPNNEQFF	TGTGCCAGCAGCCTCTACGACAGGGCCCCCAACAATGAGCAGTTCTTC
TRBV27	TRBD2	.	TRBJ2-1	CASSFYGGGSHNEQFF	TGTGCCAGCAGCTTCTACGGCGGGGGGTCCCACAATGAGCAGTTCTTC
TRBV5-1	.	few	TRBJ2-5	CASSTLTEGETQYF	TGCGCCAGCAGCACCCTGACGGAGGGCGAGACCCAGTACTTC
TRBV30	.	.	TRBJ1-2	CAFGPIYTF	TGTGCCTTCGGACCTATCTACACCTTC
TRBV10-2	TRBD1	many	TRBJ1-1	CASSEGTGDTEAFF	TGCGCCAGCAGTGAGGGGACAGGAGACACTGAAGCTTTCTTT
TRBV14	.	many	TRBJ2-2	CASSLRPAGTGELFF	TGTGCCAGCAGCCTTCGACCGGCGGGGACCGGGGAGCTGTTTTTT
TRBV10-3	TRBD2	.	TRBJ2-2	CAITGLVAGELFF	TGTGCCATTACGGGACTAGTCGCCGGGGAGCTGTTTTTT
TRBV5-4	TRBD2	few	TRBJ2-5	CASSPPPERGGETQYF	TGTGCCAGCAGTCCACCCCCCGAGCGGGGGGGAGAGACCCAGTACTTC
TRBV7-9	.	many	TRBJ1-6	CASSEAGRRSYNSPLHF	TGTGCCAGCAGCGAGGCCGGGAGGAGGTCCTATAATTCACCCCTCCACTTT
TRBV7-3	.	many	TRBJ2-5	CASSSGRGSQETQYF	TGTGCCAGCAGTTCCGGGCGGGGATCCCAAGAGACCCAGTACTTC
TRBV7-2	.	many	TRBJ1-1	CASSRLNGYTEAFF	TGTGCCAGCAGCCGCCTAAACGGGTACACTGAAGCTTTCTTT
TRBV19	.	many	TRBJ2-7	CASSSTPPGLEQYF	TGTGCCAGTAGTTCGACCCCCCCGGGGCTCGAGCAGTACTTC
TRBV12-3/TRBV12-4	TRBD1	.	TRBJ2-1	CASTSEGVRGHEQFF	TGTGCCAGCACCTCCGAGGGGGTCAGGGGGCACGAGCAGTTCTTC
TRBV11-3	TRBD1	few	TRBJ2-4	CASSTRDRGYGKNIQYF	TGTGCCAGCAGCACCCGGGACAGGGGGTATGGCAAAAACATTCAGTACTTC
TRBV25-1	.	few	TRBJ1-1	CASSGVGGYTEAFF	TGTGCCAGCAGTGGAGTGGGCGGATACACTGAAGCTTTCTTT
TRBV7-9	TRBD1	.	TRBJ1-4	CASSSRQGFNEKLFF	TGTGCCAGCAGCTCCCGACAGGGTTTTAATGAAAAACTGTTTTTT
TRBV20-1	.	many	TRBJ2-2	CVARRGAVGELFF	TGCGTGGCTCGGAGGGGGGCGGTCGGGGAGCTGTTTTTT
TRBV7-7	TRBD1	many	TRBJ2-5	CASSQTGGGETQYF	TGTGCTAGCAGCCAGACAGGGGGCGGAGAGACCCAGTACTTC
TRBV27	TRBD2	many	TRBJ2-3	CASSLHPFSTSGGTDTQYF	TGTGCCAGCAGTTTACACCCGTTCTCGACTAGCGGGGGGACAGATACGCAGTATTTT